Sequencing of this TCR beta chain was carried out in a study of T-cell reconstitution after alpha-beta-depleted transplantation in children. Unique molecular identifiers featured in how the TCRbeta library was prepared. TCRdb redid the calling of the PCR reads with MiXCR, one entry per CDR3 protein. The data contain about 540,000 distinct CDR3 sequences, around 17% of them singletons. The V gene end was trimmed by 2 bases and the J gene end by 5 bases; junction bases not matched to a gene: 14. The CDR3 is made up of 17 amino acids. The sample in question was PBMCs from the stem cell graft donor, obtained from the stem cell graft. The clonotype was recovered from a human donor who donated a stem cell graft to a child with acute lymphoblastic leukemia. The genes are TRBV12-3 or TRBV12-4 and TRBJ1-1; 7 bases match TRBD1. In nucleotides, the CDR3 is TGTGCCAGCAGTTTACCCCCTTGGACAGGCCCTGGGACTGAAGCTTTCTTT. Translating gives CASSLPPWTGPGTEAFF.